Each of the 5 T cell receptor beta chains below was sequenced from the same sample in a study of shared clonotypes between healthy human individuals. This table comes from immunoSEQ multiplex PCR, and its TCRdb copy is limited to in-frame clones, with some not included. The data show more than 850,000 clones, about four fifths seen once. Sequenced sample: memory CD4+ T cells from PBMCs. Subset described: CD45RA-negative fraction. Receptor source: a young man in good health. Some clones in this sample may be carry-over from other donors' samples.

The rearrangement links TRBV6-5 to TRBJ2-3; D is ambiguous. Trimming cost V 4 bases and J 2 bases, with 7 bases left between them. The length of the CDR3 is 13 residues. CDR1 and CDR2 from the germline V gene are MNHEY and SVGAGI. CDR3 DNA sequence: TGTGCCAGCAGTTTCACAGTCACAGATACGCAGTATTTT. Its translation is CASSFTVTDTQYF.

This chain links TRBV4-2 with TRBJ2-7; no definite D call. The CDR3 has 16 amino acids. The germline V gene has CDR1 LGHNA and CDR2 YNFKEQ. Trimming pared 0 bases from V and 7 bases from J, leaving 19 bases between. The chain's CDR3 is CASSQEIRTRKGEQYF. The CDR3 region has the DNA TGTGCCAGCAGCCAAGAGATTCGGACCCGGAAGGGTGAGCAGTACTTC.

For the CDR3, the DNA is TGCGCCAGCAGCCTGGGACAGTTCCTCTCTGGAAACACCATATATTTT. Residues: CASSLGQFLSGNTIYF. V and J are TRBV5-1 and TRBJ1-3, with TRBD1 identical over 7 bases. CDR3 size: 16 residues. After removal of 4 bases from V and 0 bases from J, the junction contained 7 bases not matched to a gene. The V gene's germline CDR1 is SGHRS and CDR2 YFSETQ.

CDR3 coding DNA: TGTGCCAGCGGACGAGGGGACAGCTACAATGAGCAGTTCTTC. It is translated as CASGRGDSYNEQFF. The chain couples TRBV28 to TRBJ2-1, with TRBD1 matching over 7 bases. With V trimmed by 8 bases and J by 3 bases, 7 bases remained unmatched. The CDR3 covers 14 residues. CDR1 is MDHEN and CDR2 is SYDVKM in the germline V gene.

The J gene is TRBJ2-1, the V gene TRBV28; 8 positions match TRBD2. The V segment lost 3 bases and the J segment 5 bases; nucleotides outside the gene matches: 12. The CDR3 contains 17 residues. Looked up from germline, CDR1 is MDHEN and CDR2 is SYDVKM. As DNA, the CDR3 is TGTGCCAGCAGTTTCTCCCGAAGCGGGAGCGCCAACAATGAGCAGTTCTTC. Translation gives CASSFSRSGSANNEQFF.